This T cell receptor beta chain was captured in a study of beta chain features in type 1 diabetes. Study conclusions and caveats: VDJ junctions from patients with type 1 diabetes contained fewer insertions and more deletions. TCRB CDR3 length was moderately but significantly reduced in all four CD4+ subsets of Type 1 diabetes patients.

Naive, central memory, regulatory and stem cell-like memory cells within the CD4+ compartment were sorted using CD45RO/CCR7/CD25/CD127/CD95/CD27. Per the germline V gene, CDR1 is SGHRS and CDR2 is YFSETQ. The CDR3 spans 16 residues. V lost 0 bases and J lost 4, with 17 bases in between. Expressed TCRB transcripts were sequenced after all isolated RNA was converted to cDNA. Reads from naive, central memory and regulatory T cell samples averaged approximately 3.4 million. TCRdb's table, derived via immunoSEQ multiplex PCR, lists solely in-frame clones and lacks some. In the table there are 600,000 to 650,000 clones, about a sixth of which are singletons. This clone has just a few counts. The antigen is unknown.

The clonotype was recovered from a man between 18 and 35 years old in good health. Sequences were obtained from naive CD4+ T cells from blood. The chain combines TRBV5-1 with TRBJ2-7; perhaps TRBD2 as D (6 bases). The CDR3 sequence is CASSLEFGTGKYEQYF. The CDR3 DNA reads TGCGCCAGCAGCTTGGAGTTCGGGACTGGGAAGTACGAGCAGTACTTC. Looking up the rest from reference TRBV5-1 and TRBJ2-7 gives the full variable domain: KAGVTQTPRYLIKTRGQQVTLSCSPISGHRSVSWYQQTPGQGLQFLFEYFSETQRNKGNFPGRFSGRQFSNSRSEMNVSTLELGDSALYLCASSLEFGTGKYEQYFGPGTRLTVT.